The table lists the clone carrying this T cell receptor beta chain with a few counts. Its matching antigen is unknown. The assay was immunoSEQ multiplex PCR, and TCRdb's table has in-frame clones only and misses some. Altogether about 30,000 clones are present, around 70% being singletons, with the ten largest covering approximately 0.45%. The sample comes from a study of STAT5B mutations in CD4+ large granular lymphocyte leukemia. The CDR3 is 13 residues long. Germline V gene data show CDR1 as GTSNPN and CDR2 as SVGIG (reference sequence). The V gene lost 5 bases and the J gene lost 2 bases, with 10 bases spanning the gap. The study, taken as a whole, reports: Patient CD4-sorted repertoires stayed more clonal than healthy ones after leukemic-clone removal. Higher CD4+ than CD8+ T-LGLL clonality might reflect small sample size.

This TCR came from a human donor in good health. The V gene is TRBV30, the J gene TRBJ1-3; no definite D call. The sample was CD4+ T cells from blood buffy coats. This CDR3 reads CAWVRYTGNTIYF. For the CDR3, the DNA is TGTGCCTGGGTCCGGTACACTGGAAACACCATATATTTT.